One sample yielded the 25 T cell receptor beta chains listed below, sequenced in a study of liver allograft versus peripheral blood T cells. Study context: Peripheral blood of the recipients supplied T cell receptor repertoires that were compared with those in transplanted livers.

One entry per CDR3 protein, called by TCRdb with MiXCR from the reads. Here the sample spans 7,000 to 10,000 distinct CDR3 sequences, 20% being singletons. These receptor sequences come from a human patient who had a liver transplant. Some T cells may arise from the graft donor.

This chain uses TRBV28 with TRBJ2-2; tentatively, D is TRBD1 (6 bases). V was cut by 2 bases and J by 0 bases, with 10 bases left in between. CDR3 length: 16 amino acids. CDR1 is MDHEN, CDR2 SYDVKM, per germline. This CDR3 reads CASSLPRTANTGELFF. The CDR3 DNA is TGTGCCAGCAGTTTACCTAGGACAGCGAACACCGGGGAGCTGTTTTTT.

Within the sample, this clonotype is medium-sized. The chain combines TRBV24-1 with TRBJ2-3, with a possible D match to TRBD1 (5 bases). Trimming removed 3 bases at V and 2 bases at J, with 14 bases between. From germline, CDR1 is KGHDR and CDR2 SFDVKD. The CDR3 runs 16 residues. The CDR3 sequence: CATSDGAAGSTDTQYF. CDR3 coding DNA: TGTGCCACCAGTGATGGGGCGGCAGGATCCACAGATACGCAGTATTTT.

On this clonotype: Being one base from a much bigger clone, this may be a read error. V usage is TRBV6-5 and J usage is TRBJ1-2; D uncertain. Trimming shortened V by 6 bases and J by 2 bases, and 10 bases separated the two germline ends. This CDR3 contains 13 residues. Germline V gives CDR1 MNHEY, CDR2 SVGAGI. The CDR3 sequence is CASRSDLNYGYTF. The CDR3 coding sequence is TGTGCCAGCAGATCCGACTTAAACTATGGCTACACCTTC.

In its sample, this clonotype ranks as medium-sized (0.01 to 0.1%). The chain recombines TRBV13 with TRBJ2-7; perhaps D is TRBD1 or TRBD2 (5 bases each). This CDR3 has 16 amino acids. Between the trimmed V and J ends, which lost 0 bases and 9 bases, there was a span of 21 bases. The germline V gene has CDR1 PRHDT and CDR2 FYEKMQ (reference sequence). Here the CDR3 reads CASSLGGGRHAPGQYF. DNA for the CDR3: TGTGCCAGCAGCTTAGGTGGGGGACGCCACGCCCCCGGGCAGTACTTC.

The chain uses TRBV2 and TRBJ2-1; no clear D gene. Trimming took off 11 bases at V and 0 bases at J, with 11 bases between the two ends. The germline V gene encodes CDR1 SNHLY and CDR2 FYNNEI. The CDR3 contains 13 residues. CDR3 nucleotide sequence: TGTGCCTCCCAAGTGAGCTCCTACAATGAGCAGTTCTTC. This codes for CASQVSSYNEQFF.

The DNA for the CDR3 is TGTGCCAGCAGCCAGGAGCTTTCACCCCTCCACTTT. Translated: CASSQELSPLHF. The chain links TRBV14 to TRBJ1-6, with D unresolved. The CDR3 has 12 amino acids. V shed 3 bases and J shed 9 bases, with 6 bases lying between them. Looked up from germline, CDR1 is SGHDN and CDR2 is FVKESK.

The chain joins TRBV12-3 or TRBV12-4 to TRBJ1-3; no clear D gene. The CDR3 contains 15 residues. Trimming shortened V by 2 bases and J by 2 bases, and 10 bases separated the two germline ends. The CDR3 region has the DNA TGTGCCAGCAGTTTATGGAGGGCCCCTGGAAACACCATATATTTT. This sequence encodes CASSLWRAPGNTIYF.

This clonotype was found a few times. In DNA, the CDR3 is TGTGCCAGCAGTCGCACGCCGGGACAGAAAAACATTCAGTACTTC. Its translation: CASSRTPGQKNIQYF. The chain has TRBV12-3 or TRBV12-4 and TRBJ2-4; TRBD1 aligns across 7 bases. V shed 5 bases and J 4 bases; nucleotides not matched to a gene: 8. The CDR3 contains 15 residues.

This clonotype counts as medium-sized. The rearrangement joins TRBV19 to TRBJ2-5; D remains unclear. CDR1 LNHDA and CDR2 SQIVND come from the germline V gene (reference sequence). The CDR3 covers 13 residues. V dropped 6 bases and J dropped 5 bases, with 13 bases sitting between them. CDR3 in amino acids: CASSQAFGETQYF. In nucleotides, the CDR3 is TGTGCCAGTAGCCAGGCCTTTGGGGAGACCCAGTACTTC. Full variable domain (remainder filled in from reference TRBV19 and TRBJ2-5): DGGITQSPKYLFRKEGQNVTLSCEQNLNHDAMYWYRQDPGQGLRLIYYSQIVNDFQKGDIAEGYSVSREKKESFPLTVTSAQKNPTAFYLCASSQAFGETQYFGPGTRLLVL.

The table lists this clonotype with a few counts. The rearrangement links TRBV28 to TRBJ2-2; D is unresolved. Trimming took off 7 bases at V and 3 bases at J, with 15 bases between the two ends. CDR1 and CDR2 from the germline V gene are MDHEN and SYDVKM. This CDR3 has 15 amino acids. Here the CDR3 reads CASTGPEMDTGELFF. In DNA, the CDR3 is TGTGCCAGCACTGGGCCAGAAATGGACACCGGGGAGCTGTTTTTT.

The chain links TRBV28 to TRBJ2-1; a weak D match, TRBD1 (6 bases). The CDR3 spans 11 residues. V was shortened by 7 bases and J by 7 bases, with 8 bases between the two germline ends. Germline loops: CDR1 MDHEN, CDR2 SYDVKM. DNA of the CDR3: TGTGCCAGCACCGGGACAAATGAGCAGTTCTTC. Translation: CASTGTNEQFF.

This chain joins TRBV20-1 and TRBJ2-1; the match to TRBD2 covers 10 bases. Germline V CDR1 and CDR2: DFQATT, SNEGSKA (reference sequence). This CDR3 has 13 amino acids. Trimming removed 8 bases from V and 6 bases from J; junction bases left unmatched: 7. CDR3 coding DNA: TGCAGTTGGGCTAGCGGGAGTACCAATGAGCAGTTCTTC. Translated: CSWASGSTNEQFF.

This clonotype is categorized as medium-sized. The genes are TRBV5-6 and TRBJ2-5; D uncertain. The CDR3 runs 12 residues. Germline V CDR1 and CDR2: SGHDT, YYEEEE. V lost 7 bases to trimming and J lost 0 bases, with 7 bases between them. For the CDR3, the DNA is TGTGCCAGCGCTTGGTACCAAGAGACCCAGTACTTC. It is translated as CASAWYQETQYF.

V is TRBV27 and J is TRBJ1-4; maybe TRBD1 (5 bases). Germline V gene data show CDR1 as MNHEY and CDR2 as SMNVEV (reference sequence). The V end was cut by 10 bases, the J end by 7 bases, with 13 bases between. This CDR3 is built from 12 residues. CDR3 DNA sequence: TGTGCCACCGGGGGGGGGGGTGAAAAACTGTTTTTT. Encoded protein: CATGGGGEKLFF.

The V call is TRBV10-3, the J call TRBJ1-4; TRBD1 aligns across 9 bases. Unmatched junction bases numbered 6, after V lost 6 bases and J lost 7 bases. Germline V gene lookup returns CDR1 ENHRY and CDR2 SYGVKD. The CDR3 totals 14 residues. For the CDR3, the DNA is TGTGCCATCAGACCAACAGGGGGCCGTGAAAAACTGTTTTTT. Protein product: CAIRPTGGREKLFF.

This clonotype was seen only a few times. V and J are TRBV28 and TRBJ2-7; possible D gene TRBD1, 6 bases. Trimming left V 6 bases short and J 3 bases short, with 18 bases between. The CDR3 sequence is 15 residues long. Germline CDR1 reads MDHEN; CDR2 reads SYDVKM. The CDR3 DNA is TGTGCCAGCAGCCGACAGACAGGTCGGAACTACGAGCAGTACTTC. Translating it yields CASSRQTGRNYEQYF. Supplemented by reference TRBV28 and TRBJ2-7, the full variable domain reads DVKVTQSSRYLVKRTGEKVFLECVQDMDHENMFWYRQDPGLGLRLIYFSYDVKMKEKGDIPEGYSVSREKKERFSLILESASTNQTSMYLCASSRQTGRNYEQYFGPGTRLTVT.

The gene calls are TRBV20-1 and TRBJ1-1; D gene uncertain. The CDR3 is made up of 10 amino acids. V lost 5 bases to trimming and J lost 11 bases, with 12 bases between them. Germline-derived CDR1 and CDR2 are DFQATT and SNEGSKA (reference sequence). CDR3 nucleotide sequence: TGCAGTGCTGGCAACAGAGTGGCTTTCTTT. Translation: CSAGNRVAFF.

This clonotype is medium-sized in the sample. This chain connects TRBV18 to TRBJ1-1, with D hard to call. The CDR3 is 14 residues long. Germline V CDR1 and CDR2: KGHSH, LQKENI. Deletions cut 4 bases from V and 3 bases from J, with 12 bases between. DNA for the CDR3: TGTGCCAGCTCACAAACATACGGGGACACTGAAGCTTTCTTT. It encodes CASSQTYGDTEAFF. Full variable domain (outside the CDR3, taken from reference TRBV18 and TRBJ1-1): NAGVMQNPRHLVRRRGQEARLRCSPMKGHSHVYWYRQLPEEGLKFMVYLQKENIIDESGMPKERFSAEFPKEGPSILRIQQVVRGDSAAYFCASSQTYGDTEAFFGQGTRLTVV.

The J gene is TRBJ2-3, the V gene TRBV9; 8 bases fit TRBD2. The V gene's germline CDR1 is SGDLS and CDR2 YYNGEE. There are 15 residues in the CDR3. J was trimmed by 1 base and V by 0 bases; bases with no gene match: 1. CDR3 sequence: CASSVAGGGTDTQYF. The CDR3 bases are TGTGCCAGCAGCGTAGCGGGAGGGGGCACAGATACGCAGTATTTT.

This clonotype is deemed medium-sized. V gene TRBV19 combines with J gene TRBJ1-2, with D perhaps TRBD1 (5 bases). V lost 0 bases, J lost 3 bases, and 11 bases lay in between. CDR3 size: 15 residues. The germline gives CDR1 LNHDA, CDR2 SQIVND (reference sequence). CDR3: CASSIDRDSDYGYTF. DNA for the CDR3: TGTGCCAGTAGTATAGACAGGGACTCGGACTATGGCTACACCTTC.

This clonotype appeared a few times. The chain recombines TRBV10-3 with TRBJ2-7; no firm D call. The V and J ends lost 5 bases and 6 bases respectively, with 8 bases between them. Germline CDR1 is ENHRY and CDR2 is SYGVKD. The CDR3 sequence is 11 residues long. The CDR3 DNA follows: TGTGCCATCAGTCGCTCCGGCGAGCAGTACTTC. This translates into CAISRSGEQYF.

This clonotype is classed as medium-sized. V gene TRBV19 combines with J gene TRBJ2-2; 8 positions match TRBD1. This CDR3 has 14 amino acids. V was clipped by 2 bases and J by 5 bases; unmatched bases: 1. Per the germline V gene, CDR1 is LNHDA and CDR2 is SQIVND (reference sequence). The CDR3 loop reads CASSIRQGTGELFF. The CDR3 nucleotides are TGTGCCAGTAGTATAAGACAGGGGACCGGGGAGCTGTTTTTT.

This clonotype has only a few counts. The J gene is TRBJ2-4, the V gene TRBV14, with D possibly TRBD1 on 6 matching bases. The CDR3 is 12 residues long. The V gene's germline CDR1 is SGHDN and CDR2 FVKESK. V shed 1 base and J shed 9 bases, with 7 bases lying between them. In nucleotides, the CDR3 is TGTGCCAGCAGCCAAGGGGGGCGCATTCAGTACTTC. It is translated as CASSQGGRIQYF.

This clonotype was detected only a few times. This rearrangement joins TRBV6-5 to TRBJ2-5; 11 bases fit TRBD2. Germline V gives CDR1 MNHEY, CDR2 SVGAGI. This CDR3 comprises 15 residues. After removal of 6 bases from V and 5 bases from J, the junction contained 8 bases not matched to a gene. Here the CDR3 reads CASRTLAGGLETQYF. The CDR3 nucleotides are TGTGCCAGCAGGACCTTAGCGGGGGGGCTGGAGACCCAGTACTTC.

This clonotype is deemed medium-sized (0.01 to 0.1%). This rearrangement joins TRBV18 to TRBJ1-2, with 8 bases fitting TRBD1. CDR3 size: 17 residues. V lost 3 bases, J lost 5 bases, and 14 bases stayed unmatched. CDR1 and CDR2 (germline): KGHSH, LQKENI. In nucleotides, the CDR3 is TGTGCCAGCTCACCCTTGACAGGGGATGGGGCTCTTTATGGCTACACCTTC. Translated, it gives CASSPLTGDGALYGYTF.